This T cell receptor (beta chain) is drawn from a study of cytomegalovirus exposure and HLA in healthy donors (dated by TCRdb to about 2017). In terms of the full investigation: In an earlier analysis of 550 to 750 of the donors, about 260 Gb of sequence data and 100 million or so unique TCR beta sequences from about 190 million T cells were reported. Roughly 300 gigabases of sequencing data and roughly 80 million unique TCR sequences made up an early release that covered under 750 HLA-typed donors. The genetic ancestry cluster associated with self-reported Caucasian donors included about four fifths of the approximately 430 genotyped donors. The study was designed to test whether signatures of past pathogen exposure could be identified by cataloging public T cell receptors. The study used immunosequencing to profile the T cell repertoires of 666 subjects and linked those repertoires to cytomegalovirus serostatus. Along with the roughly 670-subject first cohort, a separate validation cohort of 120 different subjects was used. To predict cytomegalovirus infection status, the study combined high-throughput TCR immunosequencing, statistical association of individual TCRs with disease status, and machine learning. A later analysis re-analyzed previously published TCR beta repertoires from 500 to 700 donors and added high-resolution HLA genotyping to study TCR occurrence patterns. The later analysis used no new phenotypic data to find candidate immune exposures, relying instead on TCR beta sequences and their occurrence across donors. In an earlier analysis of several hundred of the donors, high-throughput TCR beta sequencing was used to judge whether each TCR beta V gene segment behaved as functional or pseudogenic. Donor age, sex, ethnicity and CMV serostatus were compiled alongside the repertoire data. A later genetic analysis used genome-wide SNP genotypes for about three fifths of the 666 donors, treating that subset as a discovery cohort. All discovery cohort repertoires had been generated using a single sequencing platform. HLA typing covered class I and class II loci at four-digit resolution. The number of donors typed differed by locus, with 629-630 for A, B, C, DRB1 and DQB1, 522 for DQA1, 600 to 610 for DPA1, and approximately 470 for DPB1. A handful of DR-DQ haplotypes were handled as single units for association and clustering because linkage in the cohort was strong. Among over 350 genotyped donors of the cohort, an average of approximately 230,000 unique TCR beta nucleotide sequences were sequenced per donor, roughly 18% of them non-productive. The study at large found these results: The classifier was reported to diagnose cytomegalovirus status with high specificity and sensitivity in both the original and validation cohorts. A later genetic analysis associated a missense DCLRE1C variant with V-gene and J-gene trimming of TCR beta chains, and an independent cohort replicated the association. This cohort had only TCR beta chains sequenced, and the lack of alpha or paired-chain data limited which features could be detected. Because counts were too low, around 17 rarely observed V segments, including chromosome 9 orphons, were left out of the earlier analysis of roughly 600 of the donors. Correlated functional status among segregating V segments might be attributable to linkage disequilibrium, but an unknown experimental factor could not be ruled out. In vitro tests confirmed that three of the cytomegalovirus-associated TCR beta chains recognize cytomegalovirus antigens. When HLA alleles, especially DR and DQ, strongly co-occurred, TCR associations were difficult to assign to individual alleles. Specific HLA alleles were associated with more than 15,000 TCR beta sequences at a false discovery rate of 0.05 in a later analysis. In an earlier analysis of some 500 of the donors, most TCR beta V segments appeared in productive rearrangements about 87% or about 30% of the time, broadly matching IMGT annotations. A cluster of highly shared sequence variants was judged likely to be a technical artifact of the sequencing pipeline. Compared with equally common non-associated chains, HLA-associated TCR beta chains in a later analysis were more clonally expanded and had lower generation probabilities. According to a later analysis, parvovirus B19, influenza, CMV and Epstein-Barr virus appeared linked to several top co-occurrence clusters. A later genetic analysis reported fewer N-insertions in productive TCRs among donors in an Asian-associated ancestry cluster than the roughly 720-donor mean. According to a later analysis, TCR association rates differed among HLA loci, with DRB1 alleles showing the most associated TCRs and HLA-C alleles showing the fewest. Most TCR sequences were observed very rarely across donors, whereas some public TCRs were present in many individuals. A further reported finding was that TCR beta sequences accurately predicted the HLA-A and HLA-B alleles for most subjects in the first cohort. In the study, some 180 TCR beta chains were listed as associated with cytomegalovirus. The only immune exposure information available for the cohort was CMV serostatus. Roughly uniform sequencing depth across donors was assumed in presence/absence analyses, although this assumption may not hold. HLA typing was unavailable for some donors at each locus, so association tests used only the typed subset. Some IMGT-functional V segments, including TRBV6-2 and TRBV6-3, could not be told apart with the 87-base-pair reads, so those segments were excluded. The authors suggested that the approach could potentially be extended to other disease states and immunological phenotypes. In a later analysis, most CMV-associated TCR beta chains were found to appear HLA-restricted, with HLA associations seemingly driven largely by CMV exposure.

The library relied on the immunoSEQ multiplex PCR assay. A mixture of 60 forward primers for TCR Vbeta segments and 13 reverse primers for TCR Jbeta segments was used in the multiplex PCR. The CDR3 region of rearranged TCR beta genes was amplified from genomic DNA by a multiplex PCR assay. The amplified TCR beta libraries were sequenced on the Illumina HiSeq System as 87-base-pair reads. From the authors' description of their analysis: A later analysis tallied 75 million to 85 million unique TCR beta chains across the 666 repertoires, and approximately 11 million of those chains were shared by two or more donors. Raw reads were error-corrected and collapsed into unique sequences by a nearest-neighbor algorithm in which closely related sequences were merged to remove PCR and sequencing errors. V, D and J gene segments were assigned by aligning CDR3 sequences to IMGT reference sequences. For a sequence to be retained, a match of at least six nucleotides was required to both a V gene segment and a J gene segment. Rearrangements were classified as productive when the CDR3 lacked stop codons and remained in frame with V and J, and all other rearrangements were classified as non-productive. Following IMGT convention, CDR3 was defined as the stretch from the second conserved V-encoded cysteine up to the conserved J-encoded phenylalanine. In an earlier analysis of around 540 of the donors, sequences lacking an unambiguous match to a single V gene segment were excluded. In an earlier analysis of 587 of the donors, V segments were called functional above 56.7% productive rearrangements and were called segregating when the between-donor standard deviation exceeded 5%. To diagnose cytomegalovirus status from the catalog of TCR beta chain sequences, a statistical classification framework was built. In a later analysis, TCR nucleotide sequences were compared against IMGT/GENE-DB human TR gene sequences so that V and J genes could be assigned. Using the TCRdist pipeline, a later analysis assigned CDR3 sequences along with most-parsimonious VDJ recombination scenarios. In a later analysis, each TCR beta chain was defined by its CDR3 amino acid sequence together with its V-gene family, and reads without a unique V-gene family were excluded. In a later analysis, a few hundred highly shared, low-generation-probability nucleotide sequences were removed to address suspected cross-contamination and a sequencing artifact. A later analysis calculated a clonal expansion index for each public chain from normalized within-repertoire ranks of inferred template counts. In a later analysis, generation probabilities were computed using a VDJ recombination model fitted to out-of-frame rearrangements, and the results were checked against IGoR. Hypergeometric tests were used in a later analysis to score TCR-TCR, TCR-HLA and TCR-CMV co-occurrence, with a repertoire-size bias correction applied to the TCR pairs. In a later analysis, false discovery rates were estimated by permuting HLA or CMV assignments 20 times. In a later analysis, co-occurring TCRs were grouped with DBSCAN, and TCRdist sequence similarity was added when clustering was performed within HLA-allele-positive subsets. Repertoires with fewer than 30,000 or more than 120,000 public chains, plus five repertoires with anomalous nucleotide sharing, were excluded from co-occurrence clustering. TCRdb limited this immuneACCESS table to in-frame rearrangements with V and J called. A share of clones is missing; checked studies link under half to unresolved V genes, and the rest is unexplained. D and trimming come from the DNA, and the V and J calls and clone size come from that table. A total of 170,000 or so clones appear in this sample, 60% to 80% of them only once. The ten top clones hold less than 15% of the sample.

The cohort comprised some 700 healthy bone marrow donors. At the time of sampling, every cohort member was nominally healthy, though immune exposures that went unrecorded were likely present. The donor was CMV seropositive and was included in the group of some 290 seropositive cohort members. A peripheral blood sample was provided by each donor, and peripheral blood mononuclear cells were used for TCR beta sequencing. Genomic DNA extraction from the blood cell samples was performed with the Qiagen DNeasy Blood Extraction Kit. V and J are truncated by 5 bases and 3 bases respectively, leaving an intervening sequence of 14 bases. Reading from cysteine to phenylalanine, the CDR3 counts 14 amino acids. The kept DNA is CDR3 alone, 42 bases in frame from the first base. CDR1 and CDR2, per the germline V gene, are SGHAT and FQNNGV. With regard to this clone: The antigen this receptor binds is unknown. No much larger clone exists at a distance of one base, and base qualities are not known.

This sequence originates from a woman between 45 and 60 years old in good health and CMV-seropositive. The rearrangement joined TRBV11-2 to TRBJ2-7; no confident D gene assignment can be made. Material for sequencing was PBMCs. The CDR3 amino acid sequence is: CASSLPRGNYEQYF. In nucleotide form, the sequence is TGTGCCAGCAGCCTCCCGCGAGGAAACTACGAGCAGTACTTC.